This is a list of T cell receptor beta chains from one sample in a study of esophageal squamous cell carcinoma under preoperative chemotherapy. TCRdb processed the PCR reads anew with MiXCR; each CDR3 protein has one entry. The table lists just over 30,000 distinct CDR3 sequences, approximately 50% of them singletons. This specimen was acquired from a patient given preoperative chemotherapy. The receptors come from a human donor with esophageal squamous cell carcinoma. The donor label of this sample is uncertain. Both conserved end residues are part of each CDR3. A D gene is named only where the DNA matches it firmly. A row's size may be missing; if present it is once, few, many or a size class.

TRBD2	medium-sized	TRBV7-2	TRBJ2-7	TGTGCCAGCAGACCCCTAGCGGGAGCGCCTTACGAGCAGTACTTC	CASRPLAGAPYEQYF
.	medium-sized	TRBV12-3/TRBV12-4	TRBJ2-6	TGTGCCAGCAGTTGGCGGCTCTCTGGGGCCAACGTCCTGACTTTC	CASSWRLSGANVLTF
.	.	TRBV7-9	TRBJ2-5	TGTGCCAGCAGGGGACTTGAGGGGCGGGACCCAGATACCCAGTACTTC	CASRGLEGRDPDTQYF
.	.	TRBV6-1	TRBJ2-4	TGTGCGAGCAGTGAATTGGGGGGAAGAGCCAAAGACATTCAGTACTTC	CASSELGGRAKDIQYF
.	medium-sized	TRBV7-2	TRBJ2-2	TGTGCCAGCAGCGGGGGGGCGACCGGGGAGCTGTTTTTT	CASSGGATGELFF
.	large	TRBV7-2	TRBJ2-1	TGTGCCAGCAGCCATGCCGCGGCAGTCCAAGAGACCCAGTTCTTC	CASSHAAAVQETQFF
TRBD1	few	TRBV12-3/TRBV12-4	TRBJ1-2	TGTGCCAGCAGTCGGGGACAGGGGACGCTGAACTATGGCTACACCTTC	CASSRGQGTLNYGYTF
TRBD2	.	TRBV10-3	TRBJ2-3	TGTGCCATCAGTGAAACTAGCGGGAGTCAGGCCGATACGCAGTATTTT	CAISETSGSQADTQYF
TRBD2	once	TRBV7-2	TRBJ2-4	TGTGCCAGCAGGTTAGCGGGGGGGGGGGACCAAGACATTCAGTACTTC	CASRLAGGGDQDIQYF
.	many	TRBV7-9	TRBJ2-1	TGTGCCAGCAGCTTCGGGCAGCCCTACAATGAGCAGTTCTTC	CASSFGQPYNEQFF
.	many	TRBV11-3	TRBJ2-5	TGTGCCAGCAGCCCCCGTAGGTTGACCTACTGGGCCCAGTACTTC	CASSPRRLTYWAQYF
TRBD2	few	TRBV19	TRBJ2-2	TGTGCCAGTAGTATAGGGGCTAGCGGAACGAACACCGGGGAGCTGTTTTTT	CASSIGASGTNTGELFF
TRBD1	many	TRBV27	TRBJ2-1	TGTGCCAGCACCTCAAATTACAGGGGCGGAGAGCAGTTCTTC	CASTSNYRGGEQFF
.	many	TRBV28	TRBJ2-7	TGTGCCAGCAGCGACAGGTTTAAGCAGTACTTC	CASSDRFKQYF
TRBD2	.	TRBV6-1	TRBJ2-1	TGTGCCAGCAGTGTAGGGACTAGCGGGAGAGATACGCAGTTCTTC	CASSVGTSGRDTQFF
TRBD2	once	TRBV7-9	TRBJ2-5	TGTGCCAGCAGCTTTCCGGGACTAGCGGGGGTGGTAGAGTCCTGGCACTTC	CASSFPGLAGVVESWHF
.	.	TRBV6-1	TRBJ2-5	TGTGCCAGCGGGGGGTTTGGGGGCCGTGACCCAGAGACCCAGTACTTC	CASGGFGGRDPETQYF
TRBD2	.	TRBV7-8	TRBJ2-3	TGTGCCAGGGGCTTACAGGAGCGGGACACAGATACGCAGTATTTT	CARGLQERDTDTQYF
.	.	TRBV12-3/TRBV12-4	TRBJ2-7	TGTGCCAGCAGTTCGGAAGGGGACGAGCAGTACTTC	CASSSEGDEQYF
.	few	TRBV7-8	TRBJ2-1	TGTGCCAGCAGCTTAGCGATTAGGACAGAGTACAATGAGCAGTTCTTC	CASSLAIRTEYNEQFF
.	medium-sized	TRBV6-1	TRBJ2-3	TGTGCCAGCAGTGAAGGGCCCCGAGATACGCAGTATTTT	CASSEGPRDTQYF
TRBD2	many	TRBV6-6	TRBJ2-1	TGTGCCAGCAGTTTCAAAACTAGCGGGACCTTCAATGAGCAGTTCTTC	CASSFKTSGTFNEQFF
.	.	TRBV6-1	TRBJ2-2	TGTGCCCGCGGCCTCGGACCGGCGAACACCGGTAAGCAGTTTTTT	CARGLGPANTGKQFF
.	.	TRBV7-6	TRBJ2-7	TGTGGCCGCAGCTCGGGGGCGAGGGCCACAAATACGCAGTACTTC	CGRSSGARATNTQYF
.	few	TRBV10-3	TRBJ2-7	TGTGCCATCAGTGAGAGGACCTACGAGCAGTACTTC	CAISERTYEQYF
TRBD2	few	TRBV27	TRBJ2-7	TGTGCCAGCAGTCCCGCCGCGGGAGGGCTCACGGGGGAGCAGTACTTC	CASSPAAGGLTGEQYF
TRBD2	many	TRBV7-8	TRBJ2-5	TGTGCCAGCAGCTCGGGGGATTCGGGGGGAGAGACCCAGTACTTC	CASSSGDSGGETQYF
.	.	TRBV5-1	TRBJ2-5	TGCGCCAGCAGCTTGGCCGAGGCAGGGTCGTGGGAGACCCAGTACTTC	CASSLAEAGSWETQYF
TRBD1	few	TRBV6-8	TRBJ2-7	TGTGCCAGCAGTTACAGCCTAACAGGGGGGAGAACCTACGAGCAGTACTTC	CASSYSLTGGRTYEQYF
TRBD2	.	TRBV7-6	TRBJ2-1	TGTGCCAGCAGCCCCGTTATCAGCGGGGGGGGGGGTGCGCAGTTTTTT	CASSPVISGGGGAQFF
.	many	TRBV6-6	TRBJ2-7	TGTGCCAGCAGTCCACGGAGTCCACCCTACGAGCAGTACTTC	CASSPRSPPYEQYF
.	medium-sized	TRBV7-9	TRBJ2-3	TGTGCCAGCAGTCCCCCCGGGAATACGCAGTATTTT	CASSPPGNTQYF
TRBD2	once	TRBV7-6	TRBJ2-5	TGTGCCAGCAGCCCACTAGCGGCGGAGACCCAGTACTTC	CASSPLAAETQYF
TRBD2	.	TRBV12-3/TRBV12-4	TRBJ2-4	TGTGCCAGCAGTTTAGCGGGACTAGGGGCCAAAAACATGCAGTACTTC	CASSLAGLGAKNMQYF
TRBD1	many	TRBV10-2	TRBJ2-7	TGCGCCAGTCACACGGACAGGGGTTACGAGCAGTACTTC	CASHTDRGYEQYF
.	.	TRBV7-2	TRBJ2-4	TGTGCCAGCAGCTGTGACCCGGAGGCCCAGTACTTC	CASSCDPEAQYF
.	medium-sized	TRBV7-2	TRBJ2-3	TGTGCCAGCAGCTTTCAGGGTTCCACAGATACGCAGTATTTT	CASSFQGSTDTQYF
TRBD1	.	TRBV11-2	TRBJ2-5	TGTGCCAGCAGCTTAGTCCCGGACAGGGTAATGACCCAGTACTTC	CASSLVPDRVMTQYF
.	.	TRBV20-1	TRBJ2-1	TGCAGTGCTGGGGGGATGTTAGACTACAATGAGCAGTTCTTC	CSAGGMLDYNEQFF
.	.	TRBV7-2	TRBJ2-3	TGTGCCAGCAGCCTACCGGGGCTGAGAGCCAAAAACATGCAGTACTTT	CASSLPGLRAKNMQYF
.	.	TRBV12-3/TRBV12-4	TRBJ1-1	TGTGCCAGCAGTCAGGGTACTGAAGCTTTCTTT	CASSQGTEAFF
.	few	TRBV7-2	TRBJ1-6	TGTGCCAGCGGGACAATTTATAATTCACCCCTCCACTTT	CASGTIYNSPLHF
.	.	TRBV6-8	TRBJ2-5	TGTGCCGGGAGCGGTGATGTAGAGACCCAGTATTTC	CAGSGDVETQYF
TRBD1	many	TRBV6-5	TRBJ1-2	TGTGCCAGCAGTTACTCGCCCGGACAGGGAGGCTACACCTTC	CASSYSPGQGGYTF
.	.	TRBV3-1	TRBJ2-1	TGTGCCAGCAGCCAAGGGGGGGCCAGGGGGGGGAATGAGCAGTTCTTC	CASSQGGARGGNEQFF
TRBD2	.	TRBV7-9	TRBJ2-4	TGTGCCAGCAGCCCTACTCACGGGAGGGGGAACTCCTACAATGAGCAGTACTTC	CASSPTHGRGNSYNEQYF
.	.	TRBV7-3	TRBJ2-3	TGTGCCAGCAGCCTCGCAGGGGACGGCACAGATACGCAGTATTTT	CASSLAGDGTDTQYF
.	.	TRBV7-2	TRBJ2-4	TGTGCCAGCAGCTTAGATGAGGAGGGCCAGTACTTC	CASSLDEEGQYF
.	.	TRBV7-3	TRBJ2-1	TGTGCCAGCAGCTTCCAACGGGGCAATGAGCAGTTCTTC	CASSFQRGNEQFF
.	medium-sized	TRBV7-2	TRBJ2-7	TGTGCCACTAAACTCGGAGGTCCAACGGGCGAGCAGTACTTC	CATKLGGPTGEQYF
.	medium-sized	TRBV7-9	TRBJ2-7	TGTGCCAGCAGCTTAGGTTGGAGTTCCGAGCAGTACTTC	CASSLGWSSEQYF
.	.	TRBV19	TRBJ1-3	TGTGCCAGTAGAAACGGGCTCACCATATATTTT	CASRNGLTIYF